This is a list of T cell receptor beta chains from one sample in a study of a mutant IDH1 vaccine in newly diagnosed glioma. The table came from immunoSEQ multiplex PCR; TCRdb's copy has only in-frame clones and leaves some out. The data show approximately 45,000 clones, 91% seen once. These receptors' antigens are unknown. This sample comprised PBMCs, obtained from a glioma patient whose treatment included an IDH1 peptide vaccine. The receptor source for this set is a man aged 50 to 59 with glioma. Each CDR3 is given with its conserved first and last residue. A D gene is named only where the DNA matches it firmly. Some rows have no size entry. The others give once, few or many, or a class for an expanded clone.

V: TRBV4-1; D: NA; size: NA; J: TRBJ2-2; DNA: TGCGCCAGCAGTTTAGGATCAGCTTTTAGCACCGGGGAGCTGTTTTTT; CDR3: CASSLGSAFSTGELFF
V: TRBV6-5; D: NA; size: NA; J: TRBJ2-7; DNA: TGTGCCAGCTCCAGGACCGAACTACGAGGGCAGTACTTC; CDR3: CASSRTELRGQYF
V: TRBV9; D: TRBD2; size: NA; J: TRBJ2-5; DNA: TGTGCCAGCAGCGTAGGCCCCTCTAGCGGCCAAGAGACCCAGTACTTC; CDR3: CASSVGPSSGQETQYF
V: TRBV7-9; D: NA; size: NA; J: TRBJ2-7; DNA: TGTGCCAGCACTGAAGGAAAGAGCTCCTACGAGCAGTACTTC; CDR3: CASTEGKSSYEQYF
V: TRBV4-1; D: NA; size: NA; J: TRBJ2-7; DNA: TGCGCCAGCAGCCAACGGGACGGAGGCTACGAGCAGTACTTC; CDR3: CASSQRDGGYEQYF
V: TRBV19; D: NA; size: NA; J: TRBJ1-6; DNA: TGTGCCAGTAGTTTACGGAACTCCCCTAGTTCACCCCTCCACTTT; CDR3: CASSLRNSPSSPLHF
V: TRBV10-3; D: NA; size: NA; J: TRBJ2-5; DNA: TGTGCCATCAGTGATTTGGCGGAAGGGGGGACCCAGTACTTC; CDR3: CAISDLAEGGTQYF
V: TRBV29-1; D: NA; size: NA; J: TRBJ2-6; DNA: TGCAGCGTTACCCAGGGCGGAGGGGCCAACGTCCTGACTTTC; CDR3: CSVTQGGGANVLTF
V: TRBV18; D: NA; size: NA; J: TRBJ1-1; DNA: TGTGCCAGCTCACCGGACTTCCGAGGGGTTGAAGCTTTCTTT; CDR3: CASSPDFRGVEAFF
V: TRBV2; D: NA; size: NA; J: TRBJ1-1; DNA: TGTGCCAGCAAGGGGGTCCCCAACCTAAACACTGAAGCTTTCTTT; CDR3: CASKGVPNLNTEAFF
V: TRBV27; D: NA; size: NA; J: TRBJ2-7; DNA: TGTGCCAGCAGTTCCACTTCCACTGGCCCCGAGCAGTACTTC; CDR3: CASSSTSTGPEQYF
V: TRBV19; D: TRBD1; size: NA; J: TRBJ2-7; DNA: TGTGCCAGTAGTATCGCCCTGACAGGGGTCTCCGAGCAGTACTTC; CDR3: CASSIALTGVSEQYF
V: TRBV27; D: TRBD1; size: NA; J: TRBJ2-5; DNA: TGTGCCAGCAGTTTTGGACAGGGGTTGGGCGAGACCCAGTACTTC; CDR3: CASSFGQGLGETQYF
V: TRBV6-5; D: TRBD1; size: once; J: TRBJ2-2; DNA: TGTGCCAGCAGTTACTCTACAGGGGGCGGCGGGGAGCTGTTTTTT; CDR3: CASSYSTGGGGELFF
V: TRBV18; D: NA; size: NA; J: TRBJ1-6; DNA: TGTGCCAGCTCACCAGGGACAAGCCCGAGTAATTCACCCCTCCACTTT; CDR3: CASSPGTSPSNSPLHF
V: TRBV19; D: TRBD1; size: NA; J: TRBJ1-2; DNA: TGTGCCAGTAGTACAGACAGGGGTTTTGGCTACACCTTC; CDR3: CASSTDRGFGYTF
V: TRBV7-9; D: NA; size: NA; J: TRBJ2-7; DNA: TGTGCCAGCATGAGGCTTCCTTCCTACGAGCAGTACTTC; CDR3: CASMRLPSYEQYF
V: TRBV29-1; D: TRBD1; size: NA; J: TRBJ1-1; DNA: TGCAGCGTTGGGGCGTGGACAGGGAACACTGAAGCTTTCTTT; CDR3: CSVGAWTGNTEAFF
V: TRBV6-5; D: TRBD2; size: NA; J: TRBJ2-3; DNA: TGTGCCAGCAGCTCGCGGGGGGTGCTCACAGATACGCAGTATTTT; CDR3: CASSSRGVLTDTQYF
V: TRBV15; D: TRBD1; size: NA; J: TRBJ1-2; DNA: TGTGCCACCAGCAGAGATAGGGCAGGGGGAGGCTATGGCTACACCTTC; CDR3: CATSRDRAGGGYGYTF
V: TRBV12-5; D: TRBD1; size: NA; J: TRBJ2-1; DNA: TGTGCTAGTGGTACCCAGGGGGCGGCATACAATGAGCAGTTCTTC; CDR3: CASGTQGAAYNEQFF
V: TRBV30; D: NA; size: NA; J: TRBJ2-3; DNA: TGTGCCTGGAGACGGGAGAGCACAGATACGCAGTATTTT; CDR3: CAWRRESTDTQYF
V: TRBV30; D: NA; size: once; J: TRBJ1-4; DNA: TGTGCCTGGAGTGTATCTGGCAGGGTTTATGAAAAACTGTTTTTT; CDR3: CAWSVSGRVYEKLFF
V: TRBV9; D: NA; size: medium-sized; J: TRBJ1-1; DNA: TGTGCCAGCAGCGCCGGGTGGGACACCACTGAAGCTTTCTTT; CDR3: CASSAGWDTTEAFF
V: TRBV20-1; D: TRBD1; size: NA; J: TRBJ1-2; DNA: TGCAGTGCTAGGGGGGACAGTGGCTACACCTTC; CDR3: CSARGDSGYTF
V: TRBV4-1; D: NA; size: once; J: TRBJ1-1; DNA: TGCGCCAGCAGCCTCCGGGACGGTGGAAGGAACACTGAAGCTTTCTTT; CDR3: CASSLRDGGRNTEAFF
V: TRBV7-6; D: TRBD1; size: NA; J: TRBJ1-4; DNA: TGTGCCAGCAGCCCTTCGACAGGGCGTCAGGAAAAACTGTTTTTT; CDR3: CASSPSTGRQEKLFF